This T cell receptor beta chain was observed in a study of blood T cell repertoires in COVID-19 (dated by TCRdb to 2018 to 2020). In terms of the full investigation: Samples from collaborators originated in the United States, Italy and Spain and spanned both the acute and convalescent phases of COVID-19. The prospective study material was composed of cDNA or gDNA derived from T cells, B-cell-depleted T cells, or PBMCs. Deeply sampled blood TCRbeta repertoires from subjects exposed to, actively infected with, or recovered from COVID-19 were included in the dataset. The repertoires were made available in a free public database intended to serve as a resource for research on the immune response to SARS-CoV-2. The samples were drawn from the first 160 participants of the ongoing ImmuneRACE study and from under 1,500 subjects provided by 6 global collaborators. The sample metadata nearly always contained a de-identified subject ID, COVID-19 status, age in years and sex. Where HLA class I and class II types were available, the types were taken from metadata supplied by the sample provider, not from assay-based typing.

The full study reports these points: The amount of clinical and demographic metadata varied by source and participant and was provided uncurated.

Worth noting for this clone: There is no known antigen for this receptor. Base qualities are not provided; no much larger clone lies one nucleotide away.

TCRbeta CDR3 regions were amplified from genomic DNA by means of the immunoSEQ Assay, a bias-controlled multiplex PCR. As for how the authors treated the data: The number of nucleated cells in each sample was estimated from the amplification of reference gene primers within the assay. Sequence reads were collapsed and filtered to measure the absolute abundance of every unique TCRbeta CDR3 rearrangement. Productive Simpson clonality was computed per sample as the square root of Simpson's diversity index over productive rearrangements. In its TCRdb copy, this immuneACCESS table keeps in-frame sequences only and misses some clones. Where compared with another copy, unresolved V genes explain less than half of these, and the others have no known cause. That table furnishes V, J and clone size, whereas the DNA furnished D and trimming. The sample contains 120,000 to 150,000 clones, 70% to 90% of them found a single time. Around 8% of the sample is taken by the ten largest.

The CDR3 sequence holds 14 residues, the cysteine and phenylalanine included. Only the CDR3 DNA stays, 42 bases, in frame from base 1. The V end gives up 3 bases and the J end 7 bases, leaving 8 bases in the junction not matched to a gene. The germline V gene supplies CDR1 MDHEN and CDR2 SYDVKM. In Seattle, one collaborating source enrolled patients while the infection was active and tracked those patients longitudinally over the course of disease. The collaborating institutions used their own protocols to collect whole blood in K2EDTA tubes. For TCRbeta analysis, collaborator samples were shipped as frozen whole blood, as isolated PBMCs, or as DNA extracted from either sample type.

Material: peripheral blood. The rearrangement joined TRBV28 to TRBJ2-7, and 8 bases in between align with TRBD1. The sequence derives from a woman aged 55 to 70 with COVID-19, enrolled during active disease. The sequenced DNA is TGTGCCAGCAGTTTTCAGGGGGCAGCGGGTGAGCAGTACTTC. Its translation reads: CASSFQGAAGEQYF.